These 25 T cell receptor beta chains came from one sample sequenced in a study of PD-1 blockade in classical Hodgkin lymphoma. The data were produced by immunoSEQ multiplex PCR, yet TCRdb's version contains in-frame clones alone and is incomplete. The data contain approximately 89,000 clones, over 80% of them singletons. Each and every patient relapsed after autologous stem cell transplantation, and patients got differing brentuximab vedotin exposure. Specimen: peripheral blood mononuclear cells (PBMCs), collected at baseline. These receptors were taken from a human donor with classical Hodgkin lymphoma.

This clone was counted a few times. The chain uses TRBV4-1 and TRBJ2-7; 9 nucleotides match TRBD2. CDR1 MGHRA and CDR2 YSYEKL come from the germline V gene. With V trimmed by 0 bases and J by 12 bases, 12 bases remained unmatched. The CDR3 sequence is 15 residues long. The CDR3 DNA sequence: TGCGCCAGCAGCCAAGATCCGGGACTAGCAGCCGGCCGGTACTTC. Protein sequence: CASSQDPGLAAGRYF.

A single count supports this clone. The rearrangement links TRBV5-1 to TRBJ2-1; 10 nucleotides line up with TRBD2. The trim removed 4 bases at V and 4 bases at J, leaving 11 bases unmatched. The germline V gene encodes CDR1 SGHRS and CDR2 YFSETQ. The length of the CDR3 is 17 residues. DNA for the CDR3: TGCGCCAGCAGCCCGAGGGGGGGACTAGCGACGTACAATGAGCAGTTCTTC. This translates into CASSPRGGLATYNEQFF.

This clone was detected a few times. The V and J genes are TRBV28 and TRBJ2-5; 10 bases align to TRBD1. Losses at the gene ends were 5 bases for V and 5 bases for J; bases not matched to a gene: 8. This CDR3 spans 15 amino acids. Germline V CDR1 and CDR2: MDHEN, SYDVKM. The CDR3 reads CASSLGTGVTETQYF. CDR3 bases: TGTGCCAGCAGTCTGGGGACAGGGGTTACGGAGACCCAGTACTTC.

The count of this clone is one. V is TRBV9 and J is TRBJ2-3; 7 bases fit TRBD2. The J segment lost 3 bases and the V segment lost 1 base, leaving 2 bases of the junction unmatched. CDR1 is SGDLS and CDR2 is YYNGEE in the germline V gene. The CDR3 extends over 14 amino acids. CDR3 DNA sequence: TGTGCCAGCAGCGTATTTAGCGGGACAGATACGCAGTATTTT. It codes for CASSVFSGTDTQYF. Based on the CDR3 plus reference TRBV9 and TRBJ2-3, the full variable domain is DSGVTQTPKHLITATGQRVTLRCSPRSGDLSVYWYQQSLDQGLQFLIQYYNGEERAKGNILERFSAQQFPDLHSELNLSSLELGDSALYFCASSVFSGTDTQYFGPGTRLTVL.

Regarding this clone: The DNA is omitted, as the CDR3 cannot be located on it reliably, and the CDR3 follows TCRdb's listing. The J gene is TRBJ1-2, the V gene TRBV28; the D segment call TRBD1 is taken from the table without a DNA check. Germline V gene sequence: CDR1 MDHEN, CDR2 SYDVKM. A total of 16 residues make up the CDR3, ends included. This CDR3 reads CASSLGTGQGRVWVTF.

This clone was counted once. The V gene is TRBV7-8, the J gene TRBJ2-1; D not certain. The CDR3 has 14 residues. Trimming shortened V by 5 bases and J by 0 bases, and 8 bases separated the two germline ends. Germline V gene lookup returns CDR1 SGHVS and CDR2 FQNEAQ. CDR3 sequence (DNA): TGTGCCAGCAGCGCAGCCCTCTCCTACAATGAGCAGTTCTTC. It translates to CASSAALSYNEQFF.

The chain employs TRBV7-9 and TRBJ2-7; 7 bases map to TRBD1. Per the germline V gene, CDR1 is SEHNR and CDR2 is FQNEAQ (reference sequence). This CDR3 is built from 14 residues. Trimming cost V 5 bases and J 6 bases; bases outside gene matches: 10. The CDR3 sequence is CASSPTGKVGEQYF. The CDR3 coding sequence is TGTGCCAGCAGCCCGACAGGGAAGGTTGGCGAGCAGTACTTC.

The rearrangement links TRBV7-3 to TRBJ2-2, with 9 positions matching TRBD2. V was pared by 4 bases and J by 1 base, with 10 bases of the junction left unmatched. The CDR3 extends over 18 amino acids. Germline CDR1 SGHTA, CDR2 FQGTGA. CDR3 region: CASSSNGAGGKNTGELFF. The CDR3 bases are TGTGCCAGCAGCTCCAACGGGGCGGGAGGGAAGAACACCGGGGAGCTGTTTTTT.

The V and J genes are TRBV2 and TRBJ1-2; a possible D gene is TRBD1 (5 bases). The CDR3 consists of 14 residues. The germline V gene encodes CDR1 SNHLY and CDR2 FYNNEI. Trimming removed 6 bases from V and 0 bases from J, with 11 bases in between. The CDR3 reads CASRLLGANYGYTF. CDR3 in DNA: TGTGCCAGCAGATTGCTGGGGGCTAACTATGGCTACACCTTC. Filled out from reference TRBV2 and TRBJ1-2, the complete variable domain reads EPEVTQTPSHQVTQMGQEVILRCVPISNHLYFYWYRQILGQKVEFLVSFYNNEISEKSEIFDDQFSVERPDGSNFTLKIRSTKLEDSAMYFCASRLLGANYGYTFGSGTRLTVV.

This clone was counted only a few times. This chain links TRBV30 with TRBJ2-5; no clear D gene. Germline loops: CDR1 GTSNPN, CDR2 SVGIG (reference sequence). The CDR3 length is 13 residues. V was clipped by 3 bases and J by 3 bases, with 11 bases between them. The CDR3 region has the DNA TGTGCCTGGAGCGGTGTGAGAAAAGAGACCCAGTACTTC. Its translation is CAWSGVRKETQYF.

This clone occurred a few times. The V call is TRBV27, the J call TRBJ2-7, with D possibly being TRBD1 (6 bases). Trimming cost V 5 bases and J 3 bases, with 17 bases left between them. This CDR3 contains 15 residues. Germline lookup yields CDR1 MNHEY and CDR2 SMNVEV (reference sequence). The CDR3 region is CASSGPGRGRYEQYF. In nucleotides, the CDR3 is TGTGCCAGCAGTGGGCCCGGCAGGGGACGCTACGAGCAGTACTTC.

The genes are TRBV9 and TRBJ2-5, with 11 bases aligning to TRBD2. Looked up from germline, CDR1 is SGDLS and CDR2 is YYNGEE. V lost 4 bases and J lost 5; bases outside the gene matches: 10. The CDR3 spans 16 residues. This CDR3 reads CASSPTSGSHGETQYF. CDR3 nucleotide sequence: TGTGCCAGCAGCCCAACTAGCGGGAGTCACGGGGAGACCCAGTACTTC.

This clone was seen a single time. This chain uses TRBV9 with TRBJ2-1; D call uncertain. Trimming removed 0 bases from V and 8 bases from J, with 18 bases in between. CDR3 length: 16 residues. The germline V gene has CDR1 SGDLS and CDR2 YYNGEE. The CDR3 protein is CASSVGLGIPDDEQFF. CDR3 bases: TGTGCCAGCAGCGTAGGTCTGGGTATTCCAGACGATGAGCAGTTCTTC.

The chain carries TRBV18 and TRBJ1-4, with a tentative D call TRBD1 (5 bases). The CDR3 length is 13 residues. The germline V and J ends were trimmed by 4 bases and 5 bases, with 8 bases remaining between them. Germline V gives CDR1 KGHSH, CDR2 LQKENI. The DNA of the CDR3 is TGTGCCAGCTCACTGCGACAGAATGAAAAACTGTTTTTT. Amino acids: CASSLRQNEKLFF.

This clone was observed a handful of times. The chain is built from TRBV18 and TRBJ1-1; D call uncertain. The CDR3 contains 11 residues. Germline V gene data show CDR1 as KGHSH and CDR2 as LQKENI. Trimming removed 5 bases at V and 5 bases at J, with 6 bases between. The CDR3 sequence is CASSTGTEAFF. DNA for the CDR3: TGTGCCAGCTCAACGGGGACTGAAGCTTTCTTT. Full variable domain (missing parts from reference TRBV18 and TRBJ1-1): NAGVMQNPRHLVRRRGQEARLRCSPMKGHSHVYWYRQLPEEGLKFMVYLQKENIIDESGMPKERFSAEFPKEGPSILRIQQVVRGDSAAYFCASSTGTEAFFGQGTRLTVV.

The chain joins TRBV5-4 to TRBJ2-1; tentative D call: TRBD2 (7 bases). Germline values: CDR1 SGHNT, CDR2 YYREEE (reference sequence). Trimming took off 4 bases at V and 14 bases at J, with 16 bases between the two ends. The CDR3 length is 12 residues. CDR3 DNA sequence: TGTGCCAGCAGCCACAGGGAGGGTTCGGAGTTCTTC. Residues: CASSHREGSEFF.

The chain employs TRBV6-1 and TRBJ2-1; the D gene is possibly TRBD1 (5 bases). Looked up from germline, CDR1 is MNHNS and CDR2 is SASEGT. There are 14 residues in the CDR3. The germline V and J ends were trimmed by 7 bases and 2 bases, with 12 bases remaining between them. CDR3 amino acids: CASKVRATYNEQFF. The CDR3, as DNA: TGTGCCAGCAAGGTCAGGGCCACCTACAATGAGCAGTTCTTC.

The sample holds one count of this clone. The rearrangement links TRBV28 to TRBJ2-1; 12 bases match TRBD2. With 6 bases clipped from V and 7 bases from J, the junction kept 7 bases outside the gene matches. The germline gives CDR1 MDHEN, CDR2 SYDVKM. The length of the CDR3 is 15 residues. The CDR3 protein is CASSRLTSGRNEQFF. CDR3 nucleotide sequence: TGTGCCAGCAGCCGCCTAACTAGCGGGAGGAATGAGCAGTTCTTC.

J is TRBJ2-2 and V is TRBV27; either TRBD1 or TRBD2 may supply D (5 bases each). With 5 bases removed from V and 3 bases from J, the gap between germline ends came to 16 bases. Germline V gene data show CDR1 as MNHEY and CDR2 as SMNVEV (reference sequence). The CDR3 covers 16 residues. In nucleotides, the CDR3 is TGTGCCAGCAGTCCCCGGGACGGACAACACACCGGGGAGCTGTTTTTT. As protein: CASSPRDGQHTGELFF.

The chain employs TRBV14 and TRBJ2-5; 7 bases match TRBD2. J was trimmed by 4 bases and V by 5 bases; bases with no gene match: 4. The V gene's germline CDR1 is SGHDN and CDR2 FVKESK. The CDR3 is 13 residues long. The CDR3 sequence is CASSWGRGETQYF. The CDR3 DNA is TGTGCCAGCAGCTGGGGGAGGGGAGAGACCCAGTACTTC.

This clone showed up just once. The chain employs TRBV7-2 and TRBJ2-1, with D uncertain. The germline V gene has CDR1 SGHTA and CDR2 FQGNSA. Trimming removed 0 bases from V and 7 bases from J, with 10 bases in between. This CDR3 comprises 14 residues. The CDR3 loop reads CASSLARLGNEQFF. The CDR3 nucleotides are TGTGCCAGCAGCTTAGCGCGGCTCGGAAATGAGCAGTTCTTC.

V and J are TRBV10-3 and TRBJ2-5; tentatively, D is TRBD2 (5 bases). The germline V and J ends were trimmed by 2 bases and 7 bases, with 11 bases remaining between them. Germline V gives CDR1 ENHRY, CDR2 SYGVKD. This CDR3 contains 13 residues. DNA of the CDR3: TGTGCCATCAGTGAGGTGGGAGAGGGGACCCAGTACTTC. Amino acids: CAISEVGEGTQYF.

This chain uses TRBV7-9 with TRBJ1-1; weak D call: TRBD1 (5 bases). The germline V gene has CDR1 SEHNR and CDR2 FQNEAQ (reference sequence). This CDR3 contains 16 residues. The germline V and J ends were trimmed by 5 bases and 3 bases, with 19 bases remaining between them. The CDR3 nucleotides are TGTGCCAGCAGCGGACCCCCAGGCAGGGCCTACACTGAAGCTTTCTTT. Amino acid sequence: CASSGPPGRAYTEAFF.

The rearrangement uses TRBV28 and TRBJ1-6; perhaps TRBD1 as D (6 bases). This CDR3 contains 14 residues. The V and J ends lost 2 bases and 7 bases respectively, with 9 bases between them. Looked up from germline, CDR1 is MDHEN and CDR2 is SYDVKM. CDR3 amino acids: CASSLGQGNSPLHF. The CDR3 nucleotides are TGTGCCAGCAGTTTAGGGCAGGGGAATTCACCCCTCCACTTT.

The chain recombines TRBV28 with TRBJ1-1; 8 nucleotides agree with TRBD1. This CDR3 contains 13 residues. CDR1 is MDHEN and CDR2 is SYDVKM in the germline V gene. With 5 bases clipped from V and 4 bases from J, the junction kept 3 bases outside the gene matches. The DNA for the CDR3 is TGTGCCAGCAGTCCAGGGGGCTTCACTGAAGCTTTCTTT. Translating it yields CASSPGGFTEAFF.